This T cell receptor beta chain was retrieved from a study of type 1 and type 2 diabetes patients. In the study overall: Donors were type 1 diabetes, type 2 diabetes, or nondiabetic controls. T cells were magnetically sorted from PBMCs as CD4+ or CD8+ subsets. Study findings and constraints: Highly-expanded CD4+ clones were few in type 2 diabetes, median one, 3.9% of reads.

On this clonotype itself: The antigen is not known.

Genomic DNA was the PCR template. Amplification of the beta chain CDR3 used 30 forward and 13 reverse multiplex primers. One entry per CDR3 protein, called by TCRdb with MiXCR from the multiplex PCR reads. The sample includes a few hundred thousand distinct CDR3 sequences, more than 45% seen only once; the top ten take roughly an eighth. Sequencing used peripheral blood mononuclear cells (PBMCs). The sequence came from a man aged 18 to 30 with type 2 diabetes.

The CDR3 sequence: CASSERPGQRDEKLFF. CDR3 nucleotides: TGTGCCAGCAGTGAACGACCCGGACAGAGGGATGAAAAACTGTTTTTT. The chain carries TRBV25-1 and TRBJ1-4, with D possibly TRBD1 on 6 matching bases. Per germline, CDR1 MGHDK and CDR2 SYGVNS. V lost 2 bases, J lost 6 bases, and 16 bases lay in between. This CDR3 spans 16 amino acids.